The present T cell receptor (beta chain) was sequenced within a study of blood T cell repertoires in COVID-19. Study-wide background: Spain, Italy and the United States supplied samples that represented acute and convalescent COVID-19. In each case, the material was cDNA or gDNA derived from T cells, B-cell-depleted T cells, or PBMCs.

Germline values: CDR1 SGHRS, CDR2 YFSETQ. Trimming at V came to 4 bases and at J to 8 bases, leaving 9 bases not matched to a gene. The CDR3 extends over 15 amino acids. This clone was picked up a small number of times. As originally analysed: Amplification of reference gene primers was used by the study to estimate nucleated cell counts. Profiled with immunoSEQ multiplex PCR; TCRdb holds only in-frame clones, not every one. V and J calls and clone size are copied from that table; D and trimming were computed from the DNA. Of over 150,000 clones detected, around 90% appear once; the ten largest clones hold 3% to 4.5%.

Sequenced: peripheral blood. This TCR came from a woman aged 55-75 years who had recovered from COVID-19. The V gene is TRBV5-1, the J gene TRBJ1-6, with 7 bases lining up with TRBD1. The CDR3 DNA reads TGCGCCAGCAGCCTATATACAGGGGAATATTCACCCCTCCACTTT. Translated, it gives CASSLYTGEYSPLHF.